The 27 T cell receptor beta chains below all came from one sample that was sequenced in a study of response to subunit inactivated influenza vaccine (dated by TCRdb to between 2017 and 2018). Library preparation used RT-PCR. Sequencing took place on an Illumina HiSeq 2500. Using fastp trimming at Q25 and MiXCR clonotype assembly, TCRdb reanalyzed the public sequencing data and kept in-frame beta chains. Every CDR3 protein is listed once, alongside the most common genes and DNA of its rows. Recorded for this sample are over 150,000 distinct CDR3 sequences; around 10% of them occurred a single time. The ten most abundant clones make up around 40% of the sample. The specimen was CD8+ T cells sorted from PBMCs, collected less than 30 months after vaccination. The receptors derive from a man aged 45 to 70 who received an inactivated influenza vaccine. Donor details come from another sample of the same person, matched by shared clones.

This clonotype was seen more than once but under ten times. J is TRBJ2-1 and V is TRBV7-2, with 8 positions matching TRBD1. The junction had 8 bases not matched to a gene; V was cut back by 2 bases and J by 8 bases. The CDR3 spans 15 residues. Per germline, CDR1 SGHTA and CDR2 FQGNSA. This CDR3 reads CASSLTGQGAYEQFF. In DNA, the CDR3 is TGTGCCAGCAGCTTAACGGGGCAGGGGGCGTATGAGCAGTTCTTC.

The sample holds a few counts of this clonotype. This chain links TRBV7-6 with TRBJ2-7; 9 bases line up with TRBD1. Germline V gives CDR1 SGHVS, CDR2 FNYEAQ. The CDR3 length is 15 residues. Trimming cost V 5 bases and J 3 bases; bases outside gene matches: 8. The CDR3 spells CASSVGQGMNYEQYF. The CDR3, as DNA: TGTGCCAGCAGCGTCGGACAGGGGATGAACTACGAGCAGTACTTC. Combining the CDR3 with reference TRBV7-6 and TRBJ2-7 gives the whole variable domain GAGVSQSPRYKVTKRGQDVALRCDPISGHVSLYWYRQALGQGPEFLTYFNYEAQQDKSGLPNDRFSAERPEGSISTLTIQRTEQRDSAMYRCASSVGQGMNYEQYFGPGTRLTVT.

This clonotype appeared many times. The chain employs TRBV20-1 and TRBJ2-1; 9 bases line up with TRBD2. CDR1 and CDR2 from the germline V gene are DFQATT and SNEGSKA (reference sequence). This CDR3 comprises 13 residues. The V and J ends lost 6 bases and 6 bases, in that order; junction bases with no gene match: 6. The CDR3 loop is CSARGLAFNEQFF. The CDR3 nucleotides read TGCAGTGCGAGGGGACTAGCCTTCAATGAGCAGTTCTTC.

In its sample, this clonotype was seen a few times. The V call is TRBV29-1, the J call TRBJ1-4, with D uncertain. Looked up from germline, CDR1 is SQVTM and CDR2 is ANQGSEA. With 0 bases removed from V and 11 bases from J, the gap between germline ends came to 7 bases. This CDR3 contains 11 residues. The CDR3 DNA reads TGCAGCGTTGAAGACGGGCTCAAACTGTTTTTT. This sequence encodes CSVEDGLKLFF.

This clonotype was detected only a few times. The chain couples TRBV15 to TRBJ2-7; the D call may be TRBD1 or TRBD2 (5 bases each). The CDR3 is made up of 16 amino acids. With 0 bases removed from V and 0 bases from J, the gap between germline ends came to 12 bases. Germline V gene sequence: CDR1 LNHNV, CDR2 YYDKDF (reference sequence). The CDR3 bases are TGTGCCACCAGCAGAGATTGGGGGACGCCCTCCTACGAGCAGTACTTC. It yields the protein CATSRDWGTPSYEQYF.

The rearrangement uses TRBV4-3 and TRBJ1-2, with 8 bases matching TRBD1. The CDR3 totals 15 residues. Germline CDR1 reads LGHNA; CDR2 reads YSLEER. The ends lost 0 bases at V and 5 bases at J; junction bases unmatched: 5. CDR3 nucleotide sequence: TGCGCCAGCAGCCAAGAGGACAGGGTGGATTATGGCTACACCTTC. Its translation: CASSQEDRVDYGYTF.

This clonotype was counted only a few times. The chain links TRBV28 to TRBJ2-4; D uncertain. The CDR3 contains 15 residues. Trimming took off 6 bases at V and 2 bases at J, with 14 bases between the two ends. The germline CDR1 and CDR2 sequences are MDHEN and SYDVKM. DNA of the CDR3: TGTGCCAGCAGGGAGAATGCGTTTTCCAAAAACATTCAGTACTTC. Encoded protein: CASRENAFSKNIQYF.

CDR3 DNA sequence: TGTGCCAGCAGCTTAGCGCTGGGACAGGCTGATGAAAAACTGTTTTTT. Its protein is CASSLALGQADEKLFF. The chain links TRBV7-9 to TRBJ1-4; 8 nucleotides line up with TRBD1. Germline CDR1 is SEHNR and CDR2 is FQNEAQ (reference sequence). V trimming: 0 bases; J trimming: 6 bases; junction bases outside the gene matches: 6. This CDR3 spans 16 amino acids.

The sample holds a few counts of this clonotype. The rearrangement joins TRBV5-6 to TRBJ2-1; TRBD2 is a possible D gene (6 bases). The CDR3 loop spans 16 amino acids. Germline V gene lookup returns CDR1 SGHDT and CDR2 YYEEEE. V gave up 0 bases and J gave up 7 bases, with 17 bases separating them. The CDR3 sequence is CASSLAETGGGNEQFF. The CDR3 DNA reads TGTGCCAGCAGCTTGGCCGAGACGGGTGGAGGGAATGAGCAGTTCTTC.

The rearrangement uses TRBV12-5 and TRBJ2-3; 7 nucleotides agree with TRBD2. V was pared by 7 bases and J by 3 bases, with 13 bases of the junction left unmatched. This CDR3 contains 16 residues. Germline-derived CDR1 and CDR2 are LGHNT and FRNRAP. The CDR3 sequence: CASAFGAGAGTDTQYF. Written as DNA, the CDR3 is TGTGCTAGTGCATTTGGGGCGGGAGCCGGGACAGATACGCAGTATTTT.

This clonotype was recorded a few times. The chain uses TRBV28 and TRBJ1-5; D unresolved. CDR1 and CDR2 (germline): MDHEN, SYDVKM. V was clipped by 4 bases and J by 6 bases, with 13 bases between them. The CDR3 is 14 residues long. CDR3 nucleotides: TGTGCCAGCAGTTCCGGTTTCACGACTCAGCCCCAGCATTTT. The encoded protein is CASSSGFTTQPQHF.

V gene TRBV10-1 combines with J gene TRBJ1-2; maybe TRBD1 (5 bases). CDR1 is WNHNN and CDR2 is SYGVQD in the germline V gene (reference sequence). Trimming removed 3 bases from V and 2 bases from J, with 7 bases in between. The CDR3 consists of 13 residues. The CDR3, as DNA: TGCGCCAGCAGTGACCCAGGGAACTATGGCTACACCTTC. This codes for CASSDPGNYGYTF.

V and J are TRBV6-1 and TRBJ2-7; D might be TRBD1 (5 bases). This CDR3 spans 13 amino acids. Trimming left V 6 bases short and J 5 bases short, with 14 bases between. Germline V gives CDR1 MNHNS, CDR2 SASEGT. The CDR3 spells CASSLQAPDEQYF. For the CDR3, the DNA is TGTGCCAGCAGCCTACAGGCCCCGGACGAGCAGTACTTC.

J is TRBJ2-1 and V is TRBV28, with 8 bases aligning to TRBD1. Per germline, CDR1 MDHEN and CDR2 SYDVKM. The CDR3 covers 13 residues. V was clipped by 3 bases and J by 9 bases; unmatched bases: 4. The CDR3 region has the DNA TGTGCCAGCAGTTTGGGACAGGCGACTGAGCAGTTCTTC. Protein: CASSLGQATEQFF. The whole variable domain, filled in from reference TRBV28 and TRBJ2-1, reads DVKVTQSSRYLVKRTGEKVFLECVQDMDHENMFWYRQDPGLGLRLIYFSYDVKMKEKGDIPEGYSVSREKKERFSLILESASTNQTSMYLCASSLGQATEQFFGPGTRLTVL.

This clonotype has just a few counts. The chain combines TRBV12-3 or TRBV12-4 with TRBJ2-1; D remains ambiguous. The CDR3 consists of 13 residues. Trimming left V 8 bases short and J 0 bases short, with 8 bases between. The CDR3 loop is CASGVSSYNEQFF. Written as DNA, the CDR3 is TGTGCCAGCGGGGTAAGCTCCTACAATGAGCAGTTCTTC.

The chain couples TRBV29-1 to TRBJ2-1; tentatively, D is TRBD2 (7 bases). Germline-derived CDR1 and CDR2 are SQVTM and ANQGSEA. The CDR3 contains 14 residues. V lost 6 bases and J lost 1, with 13 bases in between. CDR3 in amino acids: CSVPGGFSYNEQFF. CDR3 DNA: TGCAGCGTCCCGGGGGGCTTTTCCTACAATGAGCAGTTCTTC.

The chain has TRBV27 and TRBJ2-1; TRBD2 is a possible D gene (7 bases). The CDR3 runs 16 residues. Deletions cut 2 bases from V and 7 bases from J, with 18 bases between. Germline-derived CDR1 and CDR2 are MNHEY and SMNVEV (reference sequence). CDR3 residues: CASSLLGGELSNEQFF. The CDR3 DNA follows: TGTGCCAGCAGTTTACTAGGGGGGGAGCTAAGTAATGAGCAGTTCTTC.

This clonotype came up a few times. V is TRBV28 and J is TRBJ2-3; TRBD2 aligns across 7 bases. This CDR3 has 15 residues. V shed 5 bases and J 5 bases; nucleotides not matched to a gene: 10. Germline CDR1 MDHEN, CDR2 SYDVKM. CDR3 amino acids: CASSPRTSVRDTQYF. CDR3 in DNA: TGTGCCAGCAGTCCAAGAACTAGCGTTCGAGATACGCAGTATTTT.

The chain has TRBV18 and TRBJ2-3; 10 positions agree with TRBD1. Germline-derived CDR1 and CDR2 are KGHSH and LQKENI. J lost 3 bases, V lost 2 bases, and 2 bases had no gene match. The CDR3 is 15 amino acids. CDR3 loop: CASSPEDRGTDTQYF. The CDR3 DNA sequence: TGTGCCAGCTCACCAGAGGACAGGGGGACAGATACGCAGTATTTT.

This clonotype was observed a few times. The chain couples TRBV9 to TRBJ2-1, with TRBD1 matching over 12 bases. Unmatched junction bases numbered 5, after V lost 1 base and J lost 9 bases. This CDR3 comprises 15 residues. The V gene's germline CDR1 is SGDLS and CDR2 YYNGEE. CDR3: CASSVSGTGGTEQFF. The CDR3 DNA reads TGTGCCAGCAGCGTAAGCGGGACAGGGGGCACTGAGCAGTTCTTC.

This chain joins TRBV7-3 and TRBJ2-1, with TRBD2 matching 11 bases. The germline V gene encodes CDR1 SGHTA and CDR2 FQGTGA. After removal of 3 bases from V and 5 bases from J, the junction contained 3 bases not matched to a gene. This CDR3 has 15 amino acids. The CDR3 DNA follows: TGTGCCAGCAGCTTCACGGGACTAGCGGACAATGAGCAGTTCTTC. Its translation: CASSFTGLADNEQFF.

This clonotype was detected only a few times. The genes are TRBV30 and TRBJ2-3; TRBD2 aligns across 16 bases. Per the germline V gene, CDR1 is GTSNPN and CDR2 is SVGIG (reference sequence). This CDR3 is 15 amino acids long. The V and J ends lost 4 bases and 7 bases, in that order; junction bases with no gene match: 5. The CDR3 reads CAWTAGLAGGNTQYF. Written as DNA, the CDR3 is TGTGCCTGGACCGCGGGACTAGCGGGGGGGAATACGCAGTATTTT. Combining the CDR3 with reference TRBV30 and TRBJ2-3 gives the whole variable domain SQTIHQWPATLVQPVGSPLSLECTVEGTSNPNLYWYRQAAGRGLQLLFYSVGIGQISSEVPQNLSASRPQDRQFILSSKKLLLSDSGFYLCAWTAGLAGGNTQYFGPGTRLTVL.

V gene TRBV11-2 combines with J gene TRBJ2-7; 10 bases align to TRBD1. V shed 4 bases, J shed 3 bases, and the junction held 15 bases outside the gene matches. CDR1 SGHAT and CDR2 FQNNGV come from the germline V gene. CDR3 length: 18 residues. In nucleotides, the CDR3 is TGTGCCAGCAGCTCCCCTCTGAGTCGGGGACAGGGGCTCTACGAGCAGTACTTC. Its translation: CASSSPLSRGQGLYEQYF.

The chain is built from TRBV7-9 and TRBJ2-2; 11 bases line up with TRBD1. This CDR3 is built from 16 residues. Looked up from germline, CDR1 is SEHNR and CDR2 is FQNEAQ (reference sequence). V shed 10 bases and J 1 base; nucleotides not matched to a gene: 8. Here the CDR3 reads CAILWDRGENTGELFF. The CDR3 nucleotides are TGTGCCATCCTCTGGGACAGGGGGGAGAACACCGGGGAGCTGTTTTTT.

This clonotype was found a few times. The V gene is TRBV14, the J gene TRBJ2-1; D is unresolved. Trimming pared 8 bases from V and 3 bases from J, leaving 5 bases between. This CDR3 comprises 11 residues. CDR1 SGHDN and CDR2 FVKESK come from the germline V gene. The CDR3: CASAFYNEQFF. CDR3 sequence (DNA): TGTGCCAGCGCCTTCTACAATGAGCAGTTCTTC. Variable domain in full (rest from reference TRBV14 and TRBJ2-1): EAGVTQFPSHSVIEKGQTVTLRCDPISGHDNLYWYRRVMGKEIKFLLHFVKESKQDESGMPNNRFLAERTGGTYSTLKVQPAELEDSGVYFCASAFYNEQFFGPGTRLTVL.

V and J are TRBV9 and TRBJ2-7; the D is unclear. The CDR3 consists of 11 residues. The germline gives CDR1 SGDLS, CDR2 YYNGEE. Trimming took off 3 bases at V and 3 bases at J, with 4 bases between the two ends. This CDR3 is CASSALYEQYF. CDR3 nucleotide sequence: TGTGCCAGCAGCGCTCTCTACGAGCAGTACTTC.

This clonotype appeared a few times. The chain links TRBV20-1 to TRBJ2-7; 8 bases align to TRBD2. The CDR3 runs to 17 residues. V shed 0 bases and J 0 bases; nucleotides not matched to a gene: 10. The germline CDR1 and CDR2 sequences are DFQATT and SNEGSKA (reference sequence). The chain's CDR3 is CSARDPGLASFSYEQYF. The CDR3 nucleotides are TGCAGTGCTAGAGACCCCGGACTAGCTTCCTTCTCCTACGAGCAGTACTTC.